This T cell receptor (beta chain) emerged from a study of cytomegalovirus exposure and HLA in healthy donors. Study-level results: Trimming of TCR beta V- and J-genes showed a link, identified in a later analysis, to a missense DCLRE1C variant. Association of 17,000 or so TCR beta sequences with HLA alleles was found at 0.05 false discovery rate in a later analysis. The records held CMV serostatus as the only immune exposure information.

It was with 60 Vbeta and 13 Jbeta primers that the PCR ran. Sequenced by immunoSEQ multiplex PCR; TCRdb stores in-frame clones only, minus some. The repertoire consists of about 140,000 clones, with around 78% occurring once and the leading ten covering about 2.2%. For this clone: Its antigen is not identified.

Germline CDR1 LNHDA, CDR2 SQIVND (reference sequence). The CDR3 runs 11 residues. The V end lost 3 bases, the J end lost 5 bases, and 3 bases lay between the germline ends. The sequence came from a woman under 30 in good health and CMV-seropositive. The V call is TRBV19, the J call TRBJ2-3; D is ambiguous. The sample consisted of PBMCs. In nucleotides, the CDR3 is TGTGCCAGTAGTATCGGAGATACGCAGTATTTT. Protein sequence: CASSIGDTQYF.